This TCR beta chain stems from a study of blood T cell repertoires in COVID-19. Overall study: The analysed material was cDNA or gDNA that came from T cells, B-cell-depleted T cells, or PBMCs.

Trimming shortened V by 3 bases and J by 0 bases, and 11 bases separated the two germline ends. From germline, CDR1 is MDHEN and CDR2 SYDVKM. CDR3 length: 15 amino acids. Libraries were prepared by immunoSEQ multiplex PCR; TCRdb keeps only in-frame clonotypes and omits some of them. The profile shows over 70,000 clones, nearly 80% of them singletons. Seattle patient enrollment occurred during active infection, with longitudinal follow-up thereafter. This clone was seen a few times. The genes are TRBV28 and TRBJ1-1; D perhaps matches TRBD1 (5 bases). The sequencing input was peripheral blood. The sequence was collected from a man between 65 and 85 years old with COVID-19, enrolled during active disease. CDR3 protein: CASSFGGLMNTEAFF. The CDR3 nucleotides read TGTGCCAGCAGTTTCGGGGGTTTGATGAACACTGAAGCTTTCTTT.